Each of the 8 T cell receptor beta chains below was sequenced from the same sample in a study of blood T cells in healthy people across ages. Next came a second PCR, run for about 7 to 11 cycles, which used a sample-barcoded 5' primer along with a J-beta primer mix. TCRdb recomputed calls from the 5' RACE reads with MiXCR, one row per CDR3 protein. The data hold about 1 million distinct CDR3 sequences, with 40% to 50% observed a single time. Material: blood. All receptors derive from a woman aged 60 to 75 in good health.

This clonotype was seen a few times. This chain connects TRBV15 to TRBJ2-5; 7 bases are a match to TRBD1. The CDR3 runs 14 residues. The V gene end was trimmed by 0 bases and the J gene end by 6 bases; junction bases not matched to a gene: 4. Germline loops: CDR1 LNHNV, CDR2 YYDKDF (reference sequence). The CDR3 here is CATSRELQGQTQYF. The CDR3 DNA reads TGTGCCACCAGCAGAGAATTACAGGGGCAGACCCAGTACTTC.

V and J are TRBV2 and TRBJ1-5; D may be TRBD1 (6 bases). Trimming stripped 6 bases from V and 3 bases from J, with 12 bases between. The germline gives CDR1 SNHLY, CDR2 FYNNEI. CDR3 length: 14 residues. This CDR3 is CASSGQRLNQPQHF. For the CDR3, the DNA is TGTGCCAGCAGCGGACAGAGACTCAATCAGCCCCAGCATTTT.

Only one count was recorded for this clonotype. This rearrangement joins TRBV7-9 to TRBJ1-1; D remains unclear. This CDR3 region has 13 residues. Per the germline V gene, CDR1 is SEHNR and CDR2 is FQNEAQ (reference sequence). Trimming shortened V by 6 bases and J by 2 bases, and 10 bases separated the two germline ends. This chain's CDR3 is CASRVASNTEAFF. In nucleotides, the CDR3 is TGTGCCAGCAGGGTGGCGTCTAACACTGAAGCTTTCTTT.

CDR3 nucleotide sequence: TGCAGTGCTAGGCTGCTAGCGGGAGAGAGAGGCTACAATGAGCAGTTCTTC. Translated: CSARLLAGERGYNEQFF. The V call is TRBV20-1, the J call TRBJ2-1; 10 nucleotides agree with TRBD2. CDR3 length: 17 residues. CDR1 and CDR2 (germline): DFQATT, SNEGSKA (reference sequence). V was clipped by 3 bases and J by 3 bases; unmatched bases: 11.

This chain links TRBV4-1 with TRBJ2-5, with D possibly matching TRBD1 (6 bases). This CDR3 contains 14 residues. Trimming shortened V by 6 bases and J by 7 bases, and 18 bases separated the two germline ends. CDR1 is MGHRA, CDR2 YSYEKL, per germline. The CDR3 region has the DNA TGCGCCAGCAGTCAACAGGGTGGGGGTCGGACCCAGTACTTC. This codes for CASSQQGGGRTQYF.

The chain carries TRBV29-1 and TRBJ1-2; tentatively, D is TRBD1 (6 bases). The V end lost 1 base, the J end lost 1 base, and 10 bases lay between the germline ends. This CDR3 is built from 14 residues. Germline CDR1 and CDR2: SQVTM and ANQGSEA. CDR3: CSVEGGTLNYGYTF. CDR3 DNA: TGCAGCGTTGAAGGAGGGACACTTAACTATGGCTACACCTTC.

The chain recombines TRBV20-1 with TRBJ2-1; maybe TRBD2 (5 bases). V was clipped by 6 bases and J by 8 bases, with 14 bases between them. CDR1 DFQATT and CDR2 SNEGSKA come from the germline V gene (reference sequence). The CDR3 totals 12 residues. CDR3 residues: CSAASWSDEQFF. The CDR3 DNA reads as TGCAGTGCGGCTAGCTGGAGCGATGAGCAGTTCTTC.

The CDR3 DNA reads TGTGCCAGCCGCCCAGAGGCCAGGGTTAGAGGGGGGACCCAGTACTTC. This translates into CASRPEARVRGGTQYF. V usage is TRBV7-2 and J usage is TRBJ2-5, with a tentative D call TRBD1 (6 bases). CDR1 SGHTA and CDR2 FQGNSA come from the germline V gene. This CDR3 comprises 16 residues. V shed 8 bases and J shed 7 bases, with 26 bases lying between them.